These 21 T cell receptor beta chains share one sample of origin, sequenced in a study of T-cell reconstitution after alpha-beta-depleted transplantation in children. Unique molecular identifiers were used in preparing the TCRbeta library. TCRdb re-called the PCR reads with MiXCR, one entry per CDR3 protein. Found here are approximately 30,000 distinct CDR3 sequences, 5% to 7% of them singletons; the top ten hold about 7%. The sequences come from PBMCs, mostly from graft donor cells, collected 180 days after TCRalphabeta/CD19-depleted stem cell transplant. These receptors all stem from a male patient between 10 and 17 years old who had a stem cell transplant for acute myeloid leukemia, so the T cells may come from the graft donor.

This clonotype was counted at least ten times. The chain carries TRBV6-5 and TRBJ2-2; no clear D gene. The CDR3 spans 12 residues. The V end lost 4 bases, the J end lost 8 bases, and 8 bases lay between the germline ends. The germline V gene has CDR1 MNHEY and CDR2 SVGAGI. CDR3 residues: CASSLSAGELFF. The CDR3 DNA sequence: TGTGCCAGCAGTTTATCCGCGGGGGAGCTGTTTTTT.

This clonotype counts as medium-sized. The CDR3 nucleotides read TGTGCCAGCAGCTTAGTAGGGCGAACAGAGGAGCCCCAGCATTTT. This encodes CASSLVGRTEEPQHF. The V and J genes are TRBV7-2 and TRBJ1-5; no firm D call. Germline values: CDR1 SGHTA, CDR2 FQGNSA. This CDR3 spans 15 amino acids. Trimming removed 1 base at V and 8 bases at J, with 15 bases between.

The sample holds many counts of this clonotype. This rearrangement joins TRBV7-8 to TRBJ2-3, with D unresolved. V lost 1 base and J 1 base, leaving 12 bases between the germline ends. Germline values: CDR1 SGHVS, CDR2 FQNEAQ. This CDR3 is 16 amino acids long. CDR3 protein: CASSLEGRARTDTQYF. CDR3 in DNA: TGTGCCAGCAGCTTAGAAGGTCGAGCCCGCACAGATACGCAGTATTTT.

This clonotype was found a few times. This chain links TRBV6-6 with TRBJ2-2; maybe TRBD2 (6 bases). CDR1 is MNHNY and CDR2 is SVGAGI in the germline V gene (reference sequence). Trimming took off 2 bases at V and 14 bases at J, with 21 bases between the two ends. CDR3 size: 15 residues. DNA of the CDR3: TGTGCCAGCAGTTACAAAGGGGCGGGCACCGGGGGTCTGTTTTTT. Translated, it gives CASSYKGAGTGGLFF.

This clonotype was detected many times. V and J are TRBV28 and TRBJ2-7; 10 bases agree with TRBD2. Trimming removed 2 bases from V and 4 bases from J; junction bases left unmatched: 5. This CDR3 spans 15 amino acids. Looked up from germline, CDR1 is MDHEN and CDR2 is SYDVKM. This CDR3 is CASSLAASGRYEQYF. Here the CDR3 DNA reads TGTGCCAGCAGTTTAGCGGCTAGCGGGAGATACGAGCAGTACTTC. The full variable domain, in which reference TRBV28 and TRBJ2-7 provide the parts outside the CDR3, is DVKVTQSSRYLVKRTGEKVFLECVQDMDHENMFWYRQDPGLGLRLIYFSYDVKMKEKGDIPEGYSVSREKKERFSLILESASTNQTSMYLCASSLAASGRYEQYFGPGTRLTVT.

This clonotype was detected many times. The rearrangement uses TRBV14 and TRBJ2-1, with D uncertain. Germline CDR1 reads SGHDN; CDR2 reads FVKESK. The CDR3 loop spans 15 amino acids. The V end was cut by 6 bases, the J end by 1 base, with 13 bases between. The CDR3 spells CASSRQATSYNEQFF. The CDR3 DNA reads as TGTGCCAGCAGTCGGCAGGCTACGTCCTACAATGAGCAGTTCTTC.

This clonotype appeared many times. The chain is built from TRBV4-2 and TRBJ1-1, with TRBD1 as a possible D gene (5 bases). The V gene's germline CDR1 is LGHNA and CDR2 YNFKEQ. The CDR3 contains 13 residues. V was trimmed by 4 bases and J by 6 bases, leaving 12 bases between them. CDR3 sequence: CASSPRESAEAFF. As DNA, the CDR3 is TGTGCCAGCAGCCCCAGGGAATCGGCTGAAGCTTTCTTT.

This clonotype was seen repeatedly, ten times or more. V usage is TRBV29-1 and J usage is TRBJ1-1, with D possibly being TRBD1 (5 bases). V lost 4 bases and J lost 5, with 8 bases in between. The CDR3 runs 11 residues. Germline values: CDR1 SQVTM, CDR2 ANQGSEA. The CDR3 loop is CSVAGQTEAFF. CDR3 DNA sequence: TGCAGCGTTGCGGGGCAGACTGAAGCTTTCTTT.

Ten or more counts support this clonotype. The chain links TRBV7-2 to TRBJ2-2; D might be TRBD1 (6 bases). Trimming left V 1 base short and J 4 bases short, with 13 bases between. The germline V gene has CDR1 SGHTA and CDR2 FQGNSA. The CDR3 contains 16 residues. The CDR3 DNA reads as TGTGCCAGCAGCTTAGTTCCGGGACATACCACCGGGGAGCTGTTTTTT. This translates into CASSLVPGHTTGELFF.

Concerning this clonotype itself: Germline is not matched at one junction end, which may reflect a read error. This sequence joins TRBV4-2 and TRBJ1-5; TRBD1 matches 7 bases. Germline lookup yields CDR1 LGHNA and CDR2 YNFKEQ. The CDR3 totals 15 residues. CDR3 in DNA: TGTGCCATCAGCCCAGGGGGGTATAGCAATCAGCCCCAGCATTTT. Its protein is CAISPGGYSNQPQHF.

The table lists this clonotype with many counts. This rearrangement joins TRBV12-3 or TRBV12-4 to TRBJ1-2, with 8 bases matching TRBD1. V was pared by 3 bases and J by 2 bases, with 5 bases of the junction left unmatched. The CDR3 is 15 amino acids. The DNA for the CDR3 is TGTGCCAGCAGTTTCAAGACAGGGGCCAACTATGGCTACACCTTC. It specifies CASSFKTGANYGYTF.

This clonotype has a count of ten or more. The chain couples TRBV15 to TRBJ2-1; D is unclear. The CDR3 extends over 16 amino acids. Between the trimmed V and J ends, which lost 1 base and 0 bases, there was a span of 10 bases. Looked up from germline, CDR1 is LNHNV and CDR2 is YYDKDF (reference sequence). The chain's CDR3 is CATSRGGSSSYNEQFF. The CDR3 DNA reads as TGTGCCACCAGCAGAGGGGGATCGAGCTCCTACAATGAGCAGTTCTTC. Variable domain in full (rest from reference TRBV15 and TRBJ2-1): DAMVIQNPRYQVTQFGKPVTLSCSQTLNHNVMYWYQQKSSQAPKLLFHYYDKDFNNEADTPDNFQSRRPNTSFCFLDIRSPGLGDTAMYLCATSRGGSSSYNEQFFGPGTRLTVL.

There are many counts of this clonotype. The V call is TRBV7-2, the J call TRBJ2-7; D is possibly TRBD1 (7 bases). The CDR3 covers 15 residues. Trimming cost V 5 bases and J 2 bases, with 16 bases left between them. Germline V gene lookup returns CDR1 SGHTA and CDR2 FQGNSA. In DNA, the CDR3 is TGTGCCAGCAGCCTCAGGGGGGCCTCGGCCTACGAGCAGTACTTC. Protein sequence: CASSLRGASAYEQYF.

This clonotype has ten or more counts. The rearrangement uses TRBV28 and TRBJ1-2, with D perhaps matching TRBD1 (6 bases). The germline V gene has CDR1 MDHEN and CDR2 SYDVKM. The CDR3 is made up of 13 amino acids. V gave up 6 bases and J gave up 4 bases, with 12 bases separating them. Here the CDR3 DNA reads TGTGCCAGCAGCTCGACAGGTCTCTATGGCTACACCTTC. Translated, it gives CASSSTGLYGYTF.

CDR3 region: CASQTSRPRNSPLHF. In DNA, the CDR3 is TGCGCCAGCCAAACCAGTCGGCCCCGTAATTCACCCCTCCACTTT. The chain links TRBV23-1 to TRBJ1-6; D unresolved. TRBV23-1 is placed among ORFs of uncertain function. The CDR3 consists of 15 residues. Trimming shortened V by 8 bases and J by 6 bases, and 17 bases separated the two germline ends.

This sequence joins TRBV11-1 and TRBJ2-1; 8 bases are shared with TRBD2. There are 18 residues in the CDR3. After removal of 2 bases from V and 7 bases from J, the junction contained 16 bases not matched to a gene. CDR1 SGHAT and CDR2 FQDESV come from the germline V gene (reference sequence). The CDR3 DNA sequence: TGTGCCAGCAGCTTAACGGCCCTGAGGAAGCGGGGGCGGAATGAGCAGTTCTTC. It specifies CASSLTALRKRGRNEQFF.

In its sample, this clonotype is medium-sized. The chain combines TRBV20-1 with TRBJ2-1; D is perhaps TRBD2 (7 bases). V was pared by 3 bases and J by 4 bases, with 13 bases between. Germline assignment: CDR1 DFQATT and CDR2 SNEGSKA (reference sequence). The CDR3 is 14 residues long. The chain's CDR3 is CSARDSGEYNEQFF. CDR3 DNA sequence: TGCAGTGCTAGGGACAGCGGGGAGTACAATGAGCAGTTCTTC.

This clonotype was counted many times. The DNA of the CDR3 is TGTGCCAGCAGACCAGGGACCTATTCGGGAAACACCATATATTTT. It translates to CASRPGTYSGNTIYF. The V call is TRBV27, the J call TRBJ1-3; D is possibly TRBD1 (5 bases). CDR1 MNHEY and CDR2 SMNVEV come from the germline V gene (reference sequence). The CDR3 totals 15 residues. Trimming left V 6 bases short and J 4 bases short, with 16 bases between.

This clonotype was seen at least ten times. J is TRBJ2-1 and V is TRBV28, with 12 bases fitting TRBD2. V lost 3 bases, J lost 5 bases, and 5 bases stayed unmatched. CDR1 is MDHEN and CDR2 is SYDVKM in the germline V gene. CDR3 length: 16 residues. The CDR3 sequence: CASSFELAGGNNEQFF. The CDR3, as DNA: TGTGCCAGCAGTTTCGAGCTAGCGGGAGGGAACAATGAGCAGTTCTTC.

This clonotype was picked up many times. The gene calls are TRBV7-2 and TRBJ1-3; 12 bases align to TRBD1. Germline CDR1 and CDR2: SGHTA and FQGNSA. CDR3 length equals 16 residues. The ends lost 3 bases at V and 6 bases at J; junction bases unmatched: 6. The CDR3, as DNA: TGTGCCAGCAGCTTGGGGACAGGGGGCGGTGTAAACACCATATATTTT. This encodes CASSLGTGGGVNTIYF.

By proportion, this clonotype is medium-sized. The chain combines TRBV15 with TRBJ2-3; no clear D. CDR3 length: 13 residues. With 0 bases removed from V and 2 bases from J, the gap between germline ends came to 3 bases. The germline CDR1 and CDR2 sequences are LNHNV and YYDKDF (reference sequence). CDR3 amino acids: CATSRDPTDTQYF. CDR3 bases: TGTGCCACCAGCAGAGATCCCACAGATACGCAGTATTTT. Drawing the rest from reference TRBV15 and TRBJ2-3, the complete variable domain is DAMVIQNPRYQVTQFGKPVTLSCSQTLNHNVMYWYQQKSSQAPKLLFHYYDKDFNNEADTPDNFQSRRPNTSFCFLDIRSPGLGDTAMYLCATSRDPTDTQYFGPGTRLTVL.